This T cell receptor beta chain was profiled in a study of blood T cell repertoires in COVID-19. The CDR3 contains 17 residues. Data came from immunoSEQ multiplex PCR; TCRdb stores just in-frame clones and leaves some out. The data contain roughly 150,000 clones, roughly 91% of them seen just once; the ten biggest clones take up around 2%. This TCR came from a man aged 45-65 years who had recovered from COVID-19. The J gene is TRBJ2-5, the V gene TRBV21-1; TRBD1, the D gene given by the table, was not confirmed from the DNA. TRBV21-1 is tagged as a pseudogene. Material: peripheral blood. Here the CDR3 reads CASSKLSKTGVRETQYF. For the CDR3, the DNA is TGTGCCAGCAGCAAATTAAGTAAGACAGGGGTTAGGGAGACCCAGTACTTC.